Sequencing of this T cell receptor (beta chain) was carried out in a study of blood T cells in healthy people across ages (dated by TCRdb to the mid-2010s). Background for the entire study: In model experiments, template switching captured about one uniquely barcoded TCR beta cDNA molecule for every two T cells. Two additional independent replicas of 1 million unique cDNA reads from the same blood draw were analyzed for two donors (one aged 18 to 30 and one aged 80 or older). To avoid experimental bias, donors of different ages were randomly spread across the sequencing lanes. Four age groups were formed from the donors: young (average approximately 15 years), middle-aged (approximately 40), aged (around 68) and long-lived (roughly 88). To track age-related changes in TCR beta repertoire diversity, the study relied on deep sequencing normalized with unique cDNA molecular identifiers. Overall study results and their limits: Observed TCR beta diversity per million T cells fell roughly linearly with age, and a significant reduction was already apparent by age roughly 40. There was a strong correlation between observed TCR beta diversity and the percentage of naive T cells measured by flow cytometry. Donor CMV infection status was unknown, potentially confounding age-related changes in expanded clonotypes. Estimates of total diversity from one million sequenced T cells were regarded as lower bounds and underestimates. Compared with the aged group, the long-lived group had more naive CD4+ T cells, fewer expanded clones and increased TCR diversity, suggesting age selection. Since profiling was done on bulk unsorted PBMCs, naive and antigen-experienced compartments could not be conclusively compared.

The donors were roughly 38 Caucasian individuals from Russia, aged 6 to 90 years, who were systemically healthy. Each donor gave 8 to 10 milliliters of peripheral blood, collected into EDTA-treated Vacutainer tubes. PBMCs were isolated by Ficoll-Paque density-gradient centrifugation, with at least 6.5 million obtained per sample. Trizol reagent was used to extract total RNA from PBMCs, with at least 5.5 micrograms per sample. For every donor, flow cytometry on a PBMC aliquot measured the percentage of naive CD45RAhigh/CD27high T cells. This clonotype was observed a few times. The antigen this receptor binds is unknown. The sample holds no much larger clone one base away, and base qualities are not on file. The protocol used for the library was 5' RACE. TCRdb names Illumina HiSeq 2500 as the instrument used. A second PCR of roughly 7 to 11 cycles was performed with a sample-barcoded 5' primer and a J-beta primer mix. A template-switch 5' adaptor carrying 12 random nucleotides introduced a unique molecular identifier onto each TCR beta cDNA molecule. Each sample yielded at least 2.5 million CDR3-containing paired-end reads. All of the RNA was converted into first-strand cDNA using the Mint cDNA synthesis kit, with a TRBC-specific oligonucleotide serving as the primer. All cDNA was treated with uracil-DNA glycosylase and then went through a first 18-cycle PCR with the universal primers M1SS and BC2_uni_R. Concerning the study's data processing: Each sample was normalized by randomly selecting 1 million high-quality reads, each carrying a distinct molecular identifier. Instead of being binned into consensus sequences, reads that shared molecular identifiers were thrown out. MiTCR, set to a Q25 quality threshold and the strictest error-elimination algorithm, was used for CDR3 identification, clonotype clustering and error correction. A nonparametric unseen species model with Euler transformation was used to estimate lower-bound total TCR beta diversity. TCRdb applied fastp at Q25 and MiXCR to the public reads, then kept only in-frame beta chains. Rows are unified per CDR3 protein, each entry keeping the most common DNA and genes. TCRdb's processing, not the authors', yielded these V and J calls. The sample yields about 640,000 distinct CDR3 sequences; 45% to 65% were counted once. The ten largest clonotypes hold about two fifths of the sample.

CDR1 and CDR2, looked up from the germline V gene (reference sequence), are DFQATT and SNEGSKA. V is shortened by 1 base, J by 6 bases, and the region joining them spans 10 bases. Reading from cysteine to phenylalanine, the CDR3 counts 13 amino acids. Of the read, only the CDR3 DNA is kept; its 39 bases are in frame from base 1. The sample consisted of blood. The TCR originated in a man aged 55 to 70 in good health. The chain couples TRBV20-1 to TRBJ1-5; no confident D gene assignment can be made. Read as DNA, the sequence is TGCAGTGCTAGAGTGGAGGTTGCTCAGCCCCAGCATTTT. Its amino acids are CSARVEVAQPQHF.